What follows describes a single T cell receptor (beta chain). These data come from a study of blood T cell repertoires in COVID-19. Whole-study context: The United States, Italy and Spain provided the acute and convalescent COVID-19 samples.

V was clipped by 5 bases and J by 10 bases, with 11 bases between them. There are 11 residues in the CDR3. Clones were sequenced by immunoSEQ multiplex PCR, and TCRdb holds only the in-frame ones, with some missing. The sample lists some 210,000 clones, roughly 84% occurring once. The V call is TRBV12-3 or TRBV12-4, the J call TRBJ1-1, with D unresolved. The sequence derives from a human donor in a cohort sampled during active COVID-19. The specimen sequenced was peripheral blood. The CDR3: CASSGETRAFF. In nucleotides, the CDR3 is TGTGCCAGCAGTGGGGAGACCCGAGCTTTCTTT.